These 4 T cell receptor beta chains originate from one sample sequenced in a study of cytomegalovirus exposure and HLA in healthy donors. 13 Jbeta primers and 60 Vbeta primers were used for the PCR. Repertoires were generated with immunoSEQ multiplex PCR, while TCRdb's copy carries only in-frame clones and drops some. The repertoire has about 200,000 clones, roughly 79% of them found once; the top ten carry around 1.7%. The sample consisted of PBMCs. The receptors come from a man between 18 and 29 years old in good health and CMV-seronegative.

The V and J genes are TRBV9 and TRBJ2-7, with no clear D. The germline CDR1 and CDR2 sequences are SGDLS and YYNGEE. V was trimmed by 0 bases and J by 5 bases, leaving 12 bases between them. The CDR3 is made up of 14 amino acids. The chain's CDR3 is CASSVGWSGNEQYF. The CDR3 nucleotides are TGTGCCAGCAGCGTAGGCTGGTCAGGCAACGAGCAGTACTTC.

CDR3 sequence reads: CASSLSGGIYEQYF. CDR3 nucleotide sequence: TGTGCCAGCAGTCTAAGCGGAGGGATCTACGAGCAGTACTTC. The J gene is TRBJ2-7, the V gene TRBV25-1; tentative D call: TRBD2 (6 bases). Germline V gene lookup returns CDR1 MGHDK and CDR2 SYGVNS. This CDR3 comprises 14 residues. Trimming left V 5 bases short and J 3 bases short, with 14 bases between.

The chain uses TRBV2 and TRBJ1-5; D is unresolved. The CDR3 totals 13 residues. Deletions cut 5 bases from V and 0 bases from J, with 5 bases between. The V gene's germline CDR1 is SNHLY and CDR2 FYNNEI. DNA of the CDR3: TGTGCCAGCAGTACTCTTAGCAATCAGCCCCAGCATTTT. It codes for CASSTLSNQPQHF.

V and J are TRBV7-9 and TRBJ1-5, with a weak D call TRBD1 (5 bases). Germline-derived CDR1 and CDR2 are SEHNR and FQNEAQ (reference sequence). This CDR3 region has 14 residues. The germline V and J ends were trimmed by 1 base and 4 bases, with 8 bases remaining between them. CDR3 bases: TGTGCCAGCAGCTTAGAGGGGTGGAATCAGCCCCAGCATTTT. Its translation: CASSLEGWNQPQHF.